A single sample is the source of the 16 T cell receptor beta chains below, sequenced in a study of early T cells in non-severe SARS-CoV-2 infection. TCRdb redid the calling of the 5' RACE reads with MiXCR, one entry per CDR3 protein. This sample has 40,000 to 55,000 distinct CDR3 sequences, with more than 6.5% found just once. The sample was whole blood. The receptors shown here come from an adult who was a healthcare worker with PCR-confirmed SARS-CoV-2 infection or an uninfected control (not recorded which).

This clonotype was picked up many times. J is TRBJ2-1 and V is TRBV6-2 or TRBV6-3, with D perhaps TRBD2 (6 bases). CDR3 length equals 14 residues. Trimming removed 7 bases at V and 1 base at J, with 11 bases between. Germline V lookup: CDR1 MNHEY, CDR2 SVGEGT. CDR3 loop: CASNLAVSYNEQFF. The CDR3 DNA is TGTGCCAGCAACTTAGCGGTTTCCTACAATGAGCAGTTCTTC.

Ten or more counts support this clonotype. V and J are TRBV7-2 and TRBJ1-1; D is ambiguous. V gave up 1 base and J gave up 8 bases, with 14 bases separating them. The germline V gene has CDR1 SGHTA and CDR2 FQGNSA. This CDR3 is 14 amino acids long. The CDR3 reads CASSLGAAKREAFF. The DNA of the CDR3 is TGTGCCAGCAGCTTAGGGGCCGCAAAGAGGGAAGCTTTCTTT. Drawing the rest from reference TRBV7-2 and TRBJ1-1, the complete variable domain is GAGVSQSPSNKVTEKGKDVELRCDPISGHTALYWYRQSLGQGLEFLIYFQGNSAPDKSGLPSDRFSAERTGGSVSTLTIQRTQQEDSAVYLCASSLGAAKREAFFGQGTRLTVV.

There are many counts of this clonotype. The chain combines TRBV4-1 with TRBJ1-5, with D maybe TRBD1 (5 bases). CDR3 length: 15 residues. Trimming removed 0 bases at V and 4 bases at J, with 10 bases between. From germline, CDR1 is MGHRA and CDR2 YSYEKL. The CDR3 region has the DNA TGCGCCAGCAGCCAAGATGCCTGGGGGAATCAGCCCCAGCATTTT. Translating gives CASSQDAWGNQPQHF.

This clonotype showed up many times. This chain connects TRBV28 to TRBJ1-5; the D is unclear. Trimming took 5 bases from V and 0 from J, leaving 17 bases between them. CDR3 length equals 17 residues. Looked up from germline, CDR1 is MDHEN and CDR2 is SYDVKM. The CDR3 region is CASSPHGGRDSNQPQHF. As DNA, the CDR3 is TGTGCCAGCAGTCCCCACGGCGGAAGAGATAGCAATCAGCCCCAGCATTTT.

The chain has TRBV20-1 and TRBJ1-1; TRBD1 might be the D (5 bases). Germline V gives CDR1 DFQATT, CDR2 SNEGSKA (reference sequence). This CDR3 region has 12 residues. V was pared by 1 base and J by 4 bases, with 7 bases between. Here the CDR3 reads CSARGGATEAFF. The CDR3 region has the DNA TGCAGTGCTAGAGGAGGGGCCACTGAAGCTTTCTTT.

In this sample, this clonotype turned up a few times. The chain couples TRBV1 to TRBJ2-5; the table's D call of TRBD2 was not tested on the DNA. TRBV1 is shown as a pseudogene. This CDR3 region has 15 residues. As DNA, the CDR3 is TGCACCAGCAGCCTCAAAACATGGGAGGGAGAAACCCAGTACTTC. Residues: CTSSLKTWEGETQYF.

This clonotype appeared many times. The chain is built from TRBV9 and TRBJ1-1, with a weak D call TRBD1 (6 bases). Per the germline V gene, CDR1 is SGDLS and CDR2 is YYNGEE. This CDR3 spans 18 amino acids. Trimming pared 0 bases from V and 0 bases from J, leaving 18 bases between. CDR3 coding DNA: TGTGCCAGCAGCGTAGGGGGGACAATTGGGGATCTGAACACTGAAGCTTTCTTT. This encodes CASSVGGTIGDLNTEAFF.

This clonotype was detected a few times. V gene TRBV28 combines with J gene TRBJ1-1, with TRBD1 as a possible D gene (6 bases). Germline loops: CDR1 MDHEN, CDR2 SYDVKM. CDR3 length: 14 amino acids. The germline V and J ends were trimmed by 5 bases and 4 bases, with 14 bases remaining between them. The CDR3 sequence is CASSLSQGSTEAFF. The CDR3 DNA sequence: TGTGCCAGCAGTCTTTCCCAGGGGAGCACTGAAGCTTTCTTT.

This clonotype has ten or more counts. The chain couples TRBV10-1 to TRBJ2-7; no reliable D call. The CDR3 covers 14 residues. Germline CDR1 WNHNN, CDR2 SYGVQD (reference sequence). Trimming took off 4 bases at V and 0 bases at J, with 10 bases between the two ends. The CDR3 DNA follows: TGCGCCAGCAGTGCAGGTCGGAGCTCCTACGAGCAGTACTTC. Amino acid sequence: CASSAGRSSYEQYF.

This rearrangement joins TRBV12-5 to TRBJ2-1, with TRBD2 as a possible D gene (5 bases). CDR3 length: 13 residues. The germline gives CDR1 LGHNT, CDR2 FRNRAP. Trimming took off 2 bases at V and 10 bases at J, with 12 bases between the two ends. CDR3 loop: CASGLYLAGEQFF. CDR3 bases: TGTGCTAGTGGTTTGTACCTAGCTGGCGAGCAGTTCTTC.

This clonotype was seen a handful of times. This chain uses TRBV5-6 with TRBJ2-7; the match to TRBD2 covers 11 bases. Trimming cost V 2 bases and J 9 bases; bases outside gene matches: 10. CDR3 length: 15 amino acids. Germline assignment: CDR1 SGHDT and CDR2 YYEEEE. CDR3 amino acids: CASSFLLAGAGGQYF. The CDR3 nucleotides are TGTGCCAGCAGCTTTTTACTAGCGGGGGCCGGTGGGCAGTACTTC.

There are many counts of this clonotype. As DNA, the CDR3 is TGTGCCAGGGGCAGACTAGCGTACACAGATACGCAGTATTTT. Translating gives CARGRLAYTDTQYF. The chain has TRBV6-2 or TRBV6-3 and TRBJ2-3, with 8 bases fitting TRBD2. The V and J ends lost 9 bases and 2 bases, in that order; junction bases with no gene match: 7. This CDR3 is built from 14 residues. Germline CDR1 is MNHEY and CDR2 is SVGEGT.

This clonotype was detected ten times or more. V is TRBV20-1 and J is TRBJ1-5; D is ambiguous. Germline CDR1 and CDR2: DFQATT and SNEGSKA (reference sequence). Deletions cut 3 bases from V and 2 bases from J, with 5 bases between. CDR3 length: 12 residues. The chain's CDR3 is CSARLGNQPQHF. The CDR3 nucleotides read TGCAGTGCTAGGCTCGGCAATCAGCCCCAGCATTTT.

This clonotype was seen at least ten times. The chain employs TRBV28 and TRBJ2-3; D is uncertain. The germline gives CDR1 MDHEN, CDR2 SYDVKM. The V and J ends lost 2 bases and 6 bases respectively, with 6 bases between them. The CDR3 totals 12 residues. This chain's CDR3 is CASSLTTDTQYF. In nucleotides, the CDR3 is TGTGCCAGCAGTTTAACTACTGATACGCAGTATTTT.

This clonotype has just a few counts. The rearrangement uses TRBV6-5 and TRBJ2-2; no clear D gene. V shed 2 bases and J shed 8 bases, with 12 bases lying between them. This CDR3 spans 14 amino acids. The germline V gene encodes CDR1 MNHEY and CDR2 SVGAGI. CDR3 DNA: TGTGCCAGCAGTTACGGGCCGAGATTGGGGGAGCTGTTTTTT. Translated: CASSYGPRLGELFF.

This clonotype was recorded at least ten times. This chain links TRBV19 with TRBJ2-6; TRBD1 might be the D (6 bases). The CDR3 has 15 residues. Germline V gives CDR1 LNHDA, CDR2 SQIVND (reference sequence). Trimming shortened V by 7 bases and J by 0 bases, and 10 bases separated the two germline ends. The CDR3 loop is CASMTGHSGANVLTF. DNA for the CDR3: TGTGCCAGTATGACGGGACACTCTGGGGCCAACGTCCTGACTTTC.